The 22 T cell receptor beta chains presented below share a single source sample, sequenced in a study of OX40 agonist ivuxolimab in advanced cancers. The data were produced by immunoSEQ multiplex PCR, yet TCRdb's version contains in-frame clones alone and is incomplete. The sample records about 58,000 clones, approximately 80% being singletons. The source was CD4+ or CD8+ T cells sorted from blood, collected in a trial of the OX40 agonist ivuxolimab. The receptors here all came from an adult with an advanced solid tumor such as melanoma, head and neck, liver or kidney cancer.

The chain combines TRBV30 with TRBJ2-5; 10 bases line up with TRBD2. The CDR3 extends over 14 amino acids. Germline CDR1 is GTSNPN and CDR2 is SVGIG (reference sequence). V was clipped by 6 bases and J by 5 bases; unmatched bases: 9. The CDR3 DNA is TGTGCCTGTCGGCCTAGCGGGAGTTTGGAGACCCAGTACTTC. It is translated as CACRPSGSLETQYF.

This clone was counted once. This chain links TRBV6-8 with TRBJ2-3, with D perhaps matching TRBD1 or TRBD2 (5 bases each). The germline V and J ends were trimmed by 2 bases and 2 bases, with 17 bases remaining between them. CDR3 size: 17 residues. Germline V lookup: CDR1 MNHGY, CDR2 SAAAGT. The CDR3 reads CASSYRLPGTYTDTQYF. The CDR3 nucleotides are TGTGCCAGCAGTTACCGCCTCCCGGGGACCTACACAGATACGCAGTATTTT.

J is TRBJ1-1 and V is TRBV28; D unclear. This CDR3 has 15 residues. V lost 4 bases to trimming and J lost 1 base, with 13 bases between them. From germline, CDR1 is MDHEN and CDR2 SYDVKM. The CDR3, as DNA: TGTGCCAGCAGTTCACCAGGCTTACCGAACACTGAAGCTTTCTTT. As protein: CASSSPGLPNTEAFF.

This clone was observed a handful of times. The chain's CDR3 is CASSQAGLAELNNEQFF. CDR3 sequence (DNA): TGTGCCAGCAGCCAGGCGGGCCTAGCGGAACTAAACAATGAGCAGTTCTTC. The V call is TRBV4-2, the J call TRBJ2-1; TRBD2 aligns across 7 bases. The CDR3 spans 17 residues. Germline values: CDR1 LGHNA, CDR2 YNFKEQ. J lost 5 bases, V lost 3 bases, and 13 bases had no gene match.

As concerns this clone: Germline is not matched at one junction end, which may reflect a read error. The rearrangement links TRBV10-3 to TRBJ1-1; D gene unclear. The CDR3 has 16 amino acids. CDR1 and CDR2 from the germline V gene are ENHRY and SYGVKD. CDR3 residues: CAISGAGGGLDTEAFF. The CDR3 DNA sequence: TGTGCCATAAGTGGTGCAGGAGGAGGCTTGGACACTGAAGCTTTCTTT.

The chain links TRBV7-9 to TRBJ2-3, with a possible D match to TRBD1 (5 bases). This CDR3 has 15 amino acids. The V gene's germline CDR1 is SEHNR and CDR2 FQNEAQ (reference sequence). With 2 bases removed from V and 4 bases from J, the gap between germline ends came to 13 bases. CDR3 sequence: CASSLRGSVADTQYF. DNA for the CDR3: TGTGCCAGCAGCTTAAGGGGCTCCGTCGCAGATACGCAGTATTTT.

The rearrangement joins TRBV30 to TRBJ2-7, with D unresolved. This CDR3 contains 13 residues. From germline, CDR1 is GTSNPN and CDR2 SVGIG (reference sequence). V was trimmed by 2 bases and J by 6 bases, leaving 14 bases between them. The DNA of the CDR3 is TGTGCCTGGAGTCCCTGGCCAACGGGCGAGCAGTACGTC. Its translation: CAWSPWPTGEQYV.

This clone has just a few counts. This sequence joins TRBV14 and TRBJ2-7; D not resolved. The germline V and J ends were trimmed by 1 base and 7 bases, with 11 bases remaining between them. This CDR3 spans 13 amino acids. CDR1 is SGHDN, CDR2 FVKESK, per germline. The CDR3 spells CASSQVLEGEQYV. CDR3 bases: TGTGCCAGCAGCCAAGTCCTGGAAGGGGAGCAGTACGTC.

This clone was observed a few times. The V gene is TRBV5-1, the J gene TRBJ1-4, with a tentative D call TRBD1 (5 bases). CDR1 SGHRS and CDR2 YFSETQ come from the germline V gene. V was shortened by 4 bases and J by 7 bases, with 14 bases between the two germline ends. CDR3 length: 14 amino acids. The CDR3 here is CASSESGGGEKLFF. The CDR3 DNA reads as TGCGCCAGCAGCGAGAGCGGGGGAGGTGAAAAACTGTTTTTT.

This sequence joins TRBV5-8 and TRBJ1-1; possibly TRBD1 for D (6 bases). CDR1 is SGHTS and CDR2 is YDEGEE in the germline V gene. The V end lost 2 bases, the J end lost 3 bases, and 8 bases lay between the germline ends. The CDR3 loop spans 13 amino acids. CDR3: CASSFTGHTEAFF. CDR3 coding DNA: TGTGCCAGCAGCTTTACAGGGCACACTGAAGCTTTCTTT.

This clone appeared a single time. The rearrangement uses TRBV19 and TRBJ2-7, with D maybe TRBD1 (6 bases). CDR1 is LNHDA and CDR2 is SQIVND in the germline V gene (reference sequence). Between the trimmed V and J ends, which lost 6 bases and 1 base, there was a span of 13 bases. CDR3 size: 14 residues. In DNA form, the CDR3 reads TGTGCCAGTAGGCCTACAGGGATTTCCTACGAGCAGTACTTC. Translated: CASRPTGISYEQYF. The full variable domain, completed using reference TRBV19 and TRBJ2-7, is DGGITQSPKYLFRKEGQNVTLSCEQNLNHDAMYWYRQDPGQGLRLIYYSQIVNDFQKGDIAEGYSVSREKKESFPLTVTSAQKNPTAFYLCASRPTGISYEQYFGPGTRLTVT.

This clone was detected only a few times. The chain has TRBV4-2 and TRBJ2-5, with D possibly being TRBD1 or TRBD2 (5 bases each). Germline V CDR1 and CDR2: LGHNA, YNFKEQ. With 0 bases removed from V and 4 bases from J, the gap between germline ends came to 12 bases. The CDR3 length is 15 residues. The DNA for the CDR3 is TGTGCCAGCAGCCAAGAAGGGGCTGGAGGAGAGACCCAGTACTTC. This translates into CASSQEGAGGETQYF.

This rearrangement joins TRBV30 to TRBJ2-4, with D tentatively TRBD2 (6 bases). The CDR3 is made up of 14 amino acids. Germline CDR1 and CDR2: GTSNPN and SVGIG (reference sequence). The V gene lost 5 bases and the J gene lost 7 bases, with 18 bases spanning the gap. CDR3: CAWESEARGNIQYF. The CDR3 DNA follows: TGTGCCTGGGAGAGCGAGGCCCGGGGGAACATTCAGTACTTC.

The CDR3 sequence is CSVELTGGGYTF. The CDR3 bases are TGCAGCGTTGAATTGACAGGGGGTGGCTACACCTTC. The rearrangement joins TRBV29-1 to TRBJ1-2; 9 nucleotides match TRBD1. CDR3 size: 12 residues. CDR1 is SQVTM and CDR2 is ANQGSEA in the germline V gene. Trimming removed 2 bases from V and 7 bases from J; junction bases left unmatched: 2.

The sample holds a few counts of this clone. The rearrangement uses TRBV18 and TRBJ2-1; 8 bases match TRBD1. The CDR3 runs 16 residues. J gave up 7 bases and V 1 base, and 9 bases lay outside the gene matches. Germline V gene data show CDR1 as KGHSH and CDR2 as LQKENI. For the CDR3, the DNA is TGTGCCAGCTCACCACTCGGCAGGGGGCAAGGGAATGAGCAGTTCTTC. This encodes CASSPLGRGQGNEQFF.

The chain combines TRBV6-5 with TRBJ2-7; TRBD1 matches 9 bases. With 1 base clipped from V and 1 base from J, the junction kept 5 bases outside the gene matches. The CDR3 is made up of 16 amino acids. CDR1 is MNHEY and CDR2 is SVGAGI in the germline V gene. CDR3 nucleotides: TGTGCCAGCAGTTACTACCGGACAGGGGTTTCCTACGAGCAGTACTTC. It codes for CASSYYRTGVSYEQYF.

The rearrangement links TRBV6-5 to TRBJ1-1; no definite D call. The CDR3 is 15 residues long. Trimming removed 0 bases from V and 1 base from J, with 9 bases in between. From germline, CDR1 is MNHEY and CDR2 SVGAGI. The DNA for the CDR3 is TGTGCCAGCAGTTACTCGACGGCCGCGAACACTGAAGCTTTCTTT. It translates to CASSYSTAANTEAFF.

As for this clone: Germline and junction disagree at one end, which may indicate a read error. The chain has TRBV19 and TRBJ1-2; a possible D gene is TRBD1 (5 bases). This CDR3 has 14 residues. The germline gives CDR1 LNHDA, CDR2 SQIVND (reference sequence). CDR3 region: CASRIGKGPYGYTF. The CDR3 DNA reads TGTGCCAGTAGGATAGGGAAGGGGCCCTATGGCTACACCTTC.

V is TRBV19 and J is TRBJ1-6; D is undetermined. There are 15 residues in the CDR3. From germline, CDR1 is LNHDA and CDR2 SQIVND (reference sequence). With 3 bases removed from V and 8 bases from J, the gap between germline ends came to 14 bases. CDR3 in DNA: TGTGCCAGTAGTATCACCAGTACCGCCGATTCACCCCTCCACTTT. Its protein product is CASSITSTADSPLHF.

The rearrangement links TRBV7-2 to TRBJ2-7; D may be TRBD1 or TRBD2 (5 bases each). This CDR3 region has 17 residues. CDR1 is SGHTA, CDR2 FQGNSA, per germline. The V and J ends lost 5 bases and 0 bases respectively, with 20 bases between them. CDR3 in amino acids: CASSPRDRPRYSYEQYF. DNA of the CDR3: TGTGCCAGCAGCCCCCGGGACCGACCCCGATACTCCTACGAGCAGTACTTC.

V usage is TRBV19 and J usage is TRBJ2-2; TRBD2 might be the D (5 bases). Trimming shortened V by 7 bases and J by 2 bases, and 23 bases separated the two germline ends. The germline gives CDR1 LNHDA, CDR2 SQIVND (reference sequence). CDR3 size: 18 residues. The CDR3 DNA is TGTGCCAGTACGGCAAAAATCCCGGGGTCCCTTAACACCGGGGAGCTGTTTTTT. Its protein is CASTAKIPGSLNTGELFF.

This chain connects TRBV2 to TRBJ2-1, with D possibly called TRBD1 or TRBD2 (5 bases each). The germline gives CDR1 SNHLY, CDR2 FYNNEI. The CDR3 has 14 amino acids. Trimming removed 10 bases from V and 6 bases from J, with 19 bases in between. CDR3 loop: CATRRDQGGNEQFF. The CDR3, as DNA: TGTGCCACCCGAAGGGACCAAGGAGGCAATGAGCAGTTCTTC.